This T cell receptor (beta chain) was sequenced during a study of blood T cell repertoires in COVID-19. V was cut by 3 bases and J by 4 bases, with 13 bases left in between. In germline, CDR1 is KGHSH, CDR2 LQKENI. The CDR3 totals 14 residues. Sequencing was performed with immunoSEQ multiplex PCR; in TCRdb, only in-frame clones are kept and a portion is missing. The sample includes 50,000 to 75,000 clones, 70% to 80% of them seen just once. This clone is classed as medium-sized. The gene calls are TRBV18 and TRBJ2-7, with D tentatively TRBD2 (5 bases). This clonotype originated in a man aged 80 or over with active or convalescent COVID-19. The sequenced material came from peripheral blood. The CDR3 is CASSPPARTYEQYF. As DNA, the CDR3 is TGTGCCAGCTCACCCCCCGCTAGGACTTACGAGCAGTACTTC.